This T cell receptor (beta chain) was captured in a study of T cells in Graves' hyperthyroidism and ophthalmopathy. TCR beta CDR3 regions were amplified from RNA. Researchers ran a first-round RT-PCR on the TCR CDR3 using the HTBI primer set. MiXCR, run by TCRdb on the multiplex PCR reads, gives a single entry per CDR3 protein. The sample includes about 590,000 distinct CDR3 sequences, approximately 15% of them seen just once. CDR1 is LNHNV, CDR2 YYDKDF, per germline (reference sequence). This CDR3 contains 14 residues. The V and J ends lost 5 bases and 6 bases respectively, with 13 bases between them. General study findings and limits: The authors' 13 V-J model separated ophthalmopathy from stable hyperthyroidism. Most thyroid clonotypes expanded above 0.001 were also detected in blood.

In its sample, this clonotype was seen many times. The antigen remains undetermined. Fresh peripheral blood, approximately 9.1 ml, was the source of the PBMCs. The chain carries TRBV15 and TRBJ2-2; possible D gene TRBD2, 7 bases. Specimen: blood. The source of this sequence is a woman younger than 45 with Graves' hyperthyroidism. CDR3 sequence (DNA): TGTGCCACCAGCCGACGGGGGGCGTCCGGGGAGCTGTTTTTT. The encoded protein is CATSRRGASGELFF.